This T cell receptor beta chain was recovered during a study of response to subunit inactivated influenza vaccine. Whole-study findings and limits: Each seasonal flu vaccination may recruit only limited new T cells, authors suggested.

The length of the CDR3 is 14 residues. The germline V and J ends were trimmed by 1 base and 8 bases, with 12 bases remaining between them. Germline CDR1 and CDR2: MDHEN and SYDVKM. One entry per CDR3 protein, called by TCRdb with MiXCR from the RT-PCR reads. The data hold roughly 650,000 distinct CDR3 sequences, with approximately 14% observed a single time. This clonotype was seen ten or more times. Antigen unknown. This sequence originates from a man between 45 and 60 years old who received an inactivated influenza vaccine. The material sequenced was PBMCs from blood, taken roughly 13 days after vaccination. The V call is TRBV28, the J call TRBJ2-4, with D maybe TRBD1 (6 bases). CDR3 region: CASSLLGQGDIQYF. Here the CDR3 DNA reads TGTGCCAGCAGTTTATTGGGACAAGGAGACATTCAGTACTTC.